The T cell receptor beta chain under discussion was sequenced for a study of blood T cell repertoires in COVID-19. Study in general: Some COVID-19 samples were acute and others convalescent; all came from the United States, Italy and Spain. PBMCs, B-cell-depleted T cells, or T cells provided the cDNA or gDNA that made up the material.

In germline, CDR1 is MDHEN, CDR2 SYDVKM. The CDR3 extends over 16 amino acids. Trimming removed 3 bases from V and 4 bases from J, with 15 bases in between. Participants, about 18 to 90 years old, spanned 25 or so US areas. This table comes from immunoSEQ multiplex PCR, and its TCRdb copy is limited to in-frame clones, with some not included. In the table there are about 160,000 clones, 82% of which are singletons. The TCR originated in a man in his fifties or sixties who had recovered from COVID-19. Sequencing was performed on PBMCs or T cells enriched from blood (not recorded which). This chain links TRBV28 with TRBJ1-4; perhaps TRBD1 as D (5 bases). CDR3 protein: CASSLRIQGYNEKLFF. In nucleotides, the CDR3 is TGTGCCAGCAGTTTGAGGATTCAGGGATATAATGAAAAACTGTTTTTT.